This T cell receptor (beta chain) derives from a study of shared T cell receptors in the human thymus (dated by TCRdb to about 2021). Looking at the study overall: The study examined how self-reactive, shared T-cell receptor alpha chains are generated in the human thymus.

The library was produced with the immunoSEQ multiplex PCR assay. The source is immuneACCESS, and TCRdb retained only in-frame sequences with V and J called. Part of the clones is not carried over; for the studies checked, unresolved V genes explain less than half of this, and the remainder is unexplained. This sample comprises hundreds of thousands of clones, about 87% of them detected only once. About 0.0094% of the sample rests with the top ten. There are 13 amino acids in the CDR3, from cysteine to phenylalanine inclusive. The CDR3 DNA has 39 bases and is translated from base 1. Cut back by 3 bases and 4 bases, the V and J ends lie 9 bases apart. The CDR1 and CDR2 encoded by the germline V gene are KGHSH and LQKENI. This clone was seen only a few times. No antigen is known for it. Qualities for individual bases were not recorded, and no much larger clone is one base off. A further study also used this sample, focusing on human thymus T cells. The second study also describes: Donors were immunologically healthy infants undergoing open corrective cardiac surgery for congenital heart defects in Finland. Thymus tissue was obtained as surgical resects removed during corrective cardiac surgery. Both the thymic and the peripheral blood repertoires appeared to show biased V and J gene segment usage. According to the related research, thymic TCR repertoires were highly overlapping among unrelated individuals. TCR alpha and beta repertoires from roughly eight infant thymus samples and a few related peripheral blood samples were characterized in the study. The cohort included more than five male and a couple of female infants, with donor ages spanning 7 to 244 days. Thymocytes were freed from the tissue by mechanical means and kept at -70 degrees C as pellets of roughly 9-30 million cells. Genomic DNA was extracted from frozen cell pellets with a QIAsymphony instrument. The immunoSEQ multiplex PCR assay was used to amplify the TCRB and TCRAD loci from a standardized quantity of quality-controlled genomic DNA. The amplicons spanned the V(D)J region and were long enough to cover the CDR3 and allow V and J genes to be identified. Through the commercial immunoSEQ service, the amplicons were sequenced on an Illumina platform. Primer bias and sequencing errors were corrected as previously described, and TCRAD and TCRB were defined on the basis of the IMGT database. The repertoires were analysed using immunoSEQ Analyzer 3.0 and VDJTools for basic statistics, V/J segment usage, diversity estimates, rarefaction and pairwise overlap. Chao1, ChaoE, Efron-Thisted, Shannon and inverse Simpson indices were used to estimate diversity, which was also estimated on datasets down-sampled to the smallest sample. Repertoire overlap used strict matching of CDR3 nucleotide sequence, V gene and J gene, with Jaccard-based multidimensional scaling clustering. Thymus samples yielded on average around 800,000 unique TCRB clonotypes, compared with 65,000 to 100,000 from blood samples.

The V and J genes are TRBV18 and TRBJ1-1; the D gene cannot be resolved reliably. The receptor's source is a boy in the first two years of life with a congenital heart defect. Donor details come from another sample of the same person, matched by shared clones. Sequences were obtained from thymocytes. This receptor carries the CDR3 CASSPRVGTEAFF. The nucleotide sequence is TGTGCCAGCTCACCTCGGGTGGGCACTGAAGCTTTCTTT.